This paragraph covers one T cell receptor (beta chain) sequence. Under the authors' procedure: The authors estimated nucleated cell counts from reference gene primer amplification. The data were produced by immunoSEQ multiplex PCR, yet TCRdb's version contains in-frame clones alone and is incomplete. That table is the source of V, J and clone size, and D and trimming were worked out from the DNA. The table has 200,000 or so clones, 83% seen once. This entry belongs to a study of blood T cell repertoires in COVID-19. Whole-study context: Samples came from the United States, Italy and Spain, spanning acute and convalescent COVID-19.

Deletions cut 0 bases from V and 1 base from J, with 12 bases between. The germline CDR1 and CDR2 sequences are GTSNPN and SVGIG (reference sequence). The CDR3 loop spans 15 amino acids. The chain uses TRBV30 and TRBJ1-1, with D perhaps TRBD1 (5 bases). This clonotype was sampled from a woman in her thirties or forties with acute or convalescent COVID-19. The sample taken for sequencing was peripheral blood. CDR3 bases: TGTGCCTGGAGTGTAAGGTCTACAGGGAACACTGAAGCTTTCTTT. It translates to CAWSVRSTGNTEAFF.